The sequence of this T cell receptor beta chain was determined in a study of cytomegalovirus exposure and HLA in healthy donors. The study ran its PCR with 60 Vbeta and 13 Jbeta primers. Profiled with immunoSEQ multiplex PCR; TCRdb holds only in-frame clones, not every one. The repertoire holds roughly 150,000 clones, with around 84% as singletons. Study-level points and caveats: Apart from CMV serostatus, no immune exposure information was available. By HLA locus, TCR association rates varied in a later analysis, with DRB1 showing the most and HLA-C the fewest. In a later analysis, a missense DCLRE1C variant was linked to TCR beta V- and J-gene trimming.

This clone occurred once. Antigen specificity is unknown. Sequenced: PBMCs. This receptor was taken from a boy between 2 and 10 years old in good health and CMV-seronegative.

This CDR3 reads CASSQGETVNTEAFF. DNA for the CDR3: TGCGCCAGCAGTCAAGGAGAGACGGTGAACACTGAAGCTTTCTTT. This sequence joins TRBV23-1 and TRBJ1-1, with D hard to call. TRBV23-1 is an ORF, with its function uncertain. Trimming removed 2 bases from V and 0 bases from J, with 10 bases in between. The CDR3 sequence is 15 residues long.